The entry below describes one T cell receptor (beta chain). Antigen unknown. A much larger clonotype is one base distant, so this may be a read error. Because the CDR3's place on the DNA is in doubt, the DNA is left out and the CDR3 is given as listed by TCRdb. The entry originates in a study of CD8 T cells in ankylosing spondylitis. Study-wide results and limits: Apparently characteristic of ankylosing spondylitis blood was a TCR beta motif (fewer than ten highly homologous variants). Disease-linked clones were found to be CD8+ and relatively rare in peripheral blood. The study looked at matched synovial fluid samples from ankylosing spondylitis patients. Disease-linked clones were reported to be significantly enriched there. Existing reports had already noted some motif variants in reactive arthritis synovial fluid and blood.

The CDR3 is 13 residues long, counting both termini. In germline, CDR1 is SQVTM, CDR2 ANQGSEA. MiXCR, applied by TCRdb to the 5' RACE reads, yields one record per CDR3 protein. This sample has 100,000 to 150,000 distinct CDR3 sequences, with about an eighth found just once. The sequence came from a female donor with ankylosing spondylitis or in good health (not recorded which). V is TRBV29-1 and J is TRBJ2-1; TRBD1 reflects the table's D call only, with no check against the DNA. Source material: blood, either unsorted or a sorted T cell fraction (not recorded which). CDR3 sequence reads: CSVGSGTGLEQLF.